The text below deals with one T cell receptor beta chain. Its target is not known. Run at survey level, the immunoSEQ assay was version v3.0. This table comes from immunoSEQ multiplex PCR, and its TCRdb copy is limited to in-frame clones, with some not included. The sample lists 23,000 or so clones, over 90% seen once, with about 10% in the top ten. These data are taken from a study of long-term antiretroviral therapy in people with HIV. Broader study findings: Among HIV repertoires, CDR3 length ranges were narrower than those of controls. Despite increasing after ART, diversity remained lower than that of transplant donor controls.

At least one PBMC sample before ART and at least two after were required. Held in samples before DNA extraction were roughly 1-10 million cryopreserved PBMC. The CDR3 runs 13 residues. Trimming shortened V by 8 bases and J by 0 bases, and 11 bases separated the two germline ends. From germline, CDR1 is MNHNY and CDR2 SVGAGI (reference sequence). Sequenced here: unsorted PBMCs, sampled 7.6 years after starting antiretroviral therapy. This TCR was sampled from a woman aged 40 to 50 with HIV. The rearrangement joins TRBV6-6 to TRBJ2-7; D perhaps matches TRBD2 (5 bases). The CDR3 sequence is CASGPGSSYEQYF. CDR3 sequence (DNA): TGTGCCAGCGGCCCGGGGAGCTCCTACGAGCAGTACTTC.